This is a list of T cell receptor beta chains from one sample in a study of OX40 agonist ivuxolimab in advanced cancers. Sequencing was performed with immunoSEQ multiplex PCR; in TCRdb, only in-frame clones are kept and a portion is missing. This table holds tens of thousands of clones, approximately 92% found once. Sequencing used CD4+ or CD8+ T cells sorted from blood, obtained in a trial of the OX40 agonist ivuxolimab. The receptor set was obtained from an adult with an advanced solid tumor such as melanoma, head and neck, liver or kidney cancer. Each CDR3 is given with its conserved first and last residue. A D gene is named only where the DNA matches it firmly. Only part of the rows carry a size: once, few, many, or a class if the clone is expanded.

>-|TRBV27|TRBD1|TRBJ2-7
CASSSQGTGGLTYEQYF
TGTGCCAGCAGTTCGCAAGGGACAGGAGGACTAACCTACGAGCAGTACTTC
>-|TRBV27|TRBD1|TRBJ2-7
CASSSPGTGDYEQYF
TGTGCCAGCAGTTCTCCCGGGACAGGGGACTACGAGCAGTACTTC
>-|TRBV7-9|-|TRBJ2-5
CASSPPGVRETQYF
TGTGCCAGCAGCCCGCCGGGGGTAAGGGAGACCCAGTACTTC
>-|TRBV27|-|TRBJ2-5
CASSLFGLQETQYF
TGTGCCAGCAGTTTATTTGGCCTCCAAGAGACCCAGTACTTC
>-|TRBV7-2|-|TRBJ1-6
CASSFDSSYNSPLHF
TGTGCCAGCAGCTTCGACAGCTCCTATAATTCACCCCTCCACTTT
>-|TRBV5-1|-|TRBJ1-5
CASSLGPYNQPQHF
TGCGCCAGCAGCTTGGGTCCCTACAATCAGCCCCAGCATTTT
>-|TRBV27|TRBD2|TRBJ2-7
CASSLTAGGFYEQYF
TGTGCCAGCAGTTTGACGGCGGGAGGCTTCTACGAGCAGTACTTC
>-|TRBV28|-|TRBJ2-1
CASSPRTVVWGNEQFF
TGTGCCAGCAGTCCCCGGACCGTCGTCTGGGGCAATGAGCAGTTCTTC
>-|TRBV4-1|-|TRBJ2-7
CASSKVTQGYEQYF
TGCGCCAGCAGCAAAGTTACTCAAGGCTACGAGCAGTACTTC
>-|TRBV18|-|TRBJ2-7
CASSSGSSYEQYF
TGTGCCAGCTCTTCCGGAAGCTCCTACGAGCAGTACTTC
>once|TRBV7-9|-|TRBJ2-5
CASRVQETQYF
TGTGCCAGCAGGGTCCAAGAGACCCAGTACTTC
>-|TRBV15|-|TRBJ2-3
CATSRVRVRGPDTQYF
TGTGCCACCAGCAGAGTTAGAGTCAGGGGCCCAGATACGCAGTATTTT
>-|TRBV27|TRBD2|TRBJ2-7
CASSSQTSVRYEQYF
TGTGCCAGCAGTTCACAGACTAGCGTTAGGTACGAGCAGTACTTC